This T cell receptor beta chain was observed in a study of identifying expanded T cells in peripheral blood (dated by TCRdb to between 2018 and 2021). With respect to the entire study: Technical replicates were generated by sequencing separate aliquots of the same genomic DNA pool, and four replicates were compared pairwise. The research as a whole found: About 1.3 differentially abundant clones were flagged by the binomial model between technical replicates, whereas about 15 and 18 were flagged over around two weeks and four weeks, respectively. Variance in clone template counts between approximately 2-week samples significantly increased with total template count across all healthy donors. The authors expected that over much longer intervals, such as months to years, biological variance in healthy repertoires might increase even further. Across all healthy-donor time intervals, the beta-binomial model significantly cut both the number of clones called differentially abundant and the false-positive rate.

As regards this clone: The antigen this receptor binds is unknown. Base-call qualities are not available, and no considerably larger clone is one nucleotide away.

Cut back by 0 bases and 7 bases, the V and J ends lie 16 bases apart. Measured from the cysteine to the phenylalanine, the CDR3 is 15 residues long. Only the CDR3 DNA stays, 45 bases, in frame from base 1. Based on the germline V gene, the CDR1 and CDR2 sequences are SGHRS and YFSETQ. TCRbeta CDR3 regions were profiled by bias-controlled multiplex PCR amplification of genomic DNA with the immunoSEQ Assay. The authors processed their data as follows. To quantify the absolute abundance of each unique TCRbeta CDR3 region, the sequences were collapsed and filtered. Differential abundance was tested with two models: a binomial (Fisher-equivalent) model and a beta-binomial model that adds time-dependent variance fitted from healthy donors. Clones with fewer than 5 combined templates were removed, and differential abundance was called for clones with a Benjamini-Hochberg FDR below 0.01. Using the form v = (b*log(k)+a)^2, the beta-binomial variance was modeled as a function of the total template count across the two samples. TCRdb retrieved this table from immuneACCESS and kept in-frame rearrangements only. Not all clones are present; in checked studies, unresolved V genes account for under half, and no reason is known for the remainder. The V and J calls and clone size come from that table; D and trimming were worked out from the DNA. The sample table records about 78,000 clones; around 90% of these occur just once. Of the sample, 15% to 20% falls within the top ten clones.

During the collection period, no immune events, such as infections, were documented for the healthy donors. Time-dependent variance in a beta-binomial model of T-cell clone differential abundance was calibrated using healthy-donor blood repertoires as a training cohort. The training cohort was composed of roughly ten healthy donors, 3 female and 7 male. Donor ages ranged from about 29 to 70 years, with an average of roughly 40 years. Whole blood was collected from each healthy donor at three time points spaced 2 to 3 weeks apart and obtained from a commercial supplier. For immunosequencing, genomic DNA was extracted from unsorted whole blood.

Material: blood. The rearrangement joined TRBV5-1 to TRBJ1-1, with TRBD1 as a weak D call on 6 bases. This TCR derives from a person between 18 and 75 years old in good health. The nucleotides are TGCGCCAGCAGCTTGGGGGACACGACACGGAATGAAGCTTTCTTT. Protein translation: CASSLGDTTRNEAFF.